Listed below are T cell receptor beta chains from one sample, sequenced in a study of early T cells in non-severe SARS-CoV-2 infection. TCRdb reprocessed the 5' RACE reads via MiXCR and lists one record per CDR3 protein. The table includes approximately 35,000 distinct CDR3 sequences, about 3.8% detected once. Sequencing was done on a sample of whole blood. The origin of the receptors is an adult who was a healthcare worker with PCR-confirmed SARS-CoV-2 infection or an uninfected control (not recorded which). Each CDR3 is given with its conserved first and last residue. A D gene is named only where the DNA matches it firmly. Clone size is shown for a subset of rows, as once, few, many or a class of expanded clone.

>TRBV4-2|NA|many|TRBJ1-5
TGTGCCAGCAGCCAAGGGCTGGGAAATCAGCCCCAGCATTTT
CASSQGLGNQPQHF
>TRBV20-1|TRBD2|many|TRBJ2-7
TGCAGTGCCCCGAGTCTTAGGACTAGCGGTTACGAGCAGTACTTC
CSAPSLRTSGYEQYF
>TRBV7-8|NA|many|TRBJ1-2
TGTGCCAGCAGCCCGGTCGGGGGCGCCTATGGCTACACCTTC
CASSPVGGAYGYTF
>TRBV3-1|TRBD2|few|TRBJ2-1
TGTGCCAGCAGCCAGATGTTACTAGCGGGAGGGCCCCATGAGCAGTTCTTC
CASSQMLLAGGPHEQFF
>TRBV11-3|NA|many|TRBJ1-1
TGTGCCAGCAGCCAATTGTCGGACACTGAAGCTTTCTTT
CASSQLSDTEAFF
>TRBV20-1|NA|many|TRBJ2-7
TGCAGTGCTGGGAGGGGGCTCCACGAGCAGTACTTC
CSAGRGLHEQYF
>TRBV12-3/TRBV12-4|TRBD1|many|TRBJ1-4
TGTGCCAGCGGACAGGGTAGGGGCGAAAAACTGTTTTTT
CASGQGRGEKLFF
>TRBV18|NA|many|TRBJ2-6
TGTGCCAGCTCACCGTTTAGTGGACGCCTAAGTCCCTCTGGGGCCAACGTCCTGACTTTC
CASSPFSGRLSPSGANVLTF
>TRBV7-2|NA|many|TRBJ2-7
TGTGCCAGCAGCCCAGAGGGGGGAAGGGCCTACGAGCAGTACTTC
CASSPEGGRAYEQYF
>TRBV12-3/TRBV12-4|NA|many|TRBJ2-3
TGTGCCAGCAGTTTTCGAGCGGGTGGTACAGATACGCAGTATTTT
CASSFRAGGTDTQYF
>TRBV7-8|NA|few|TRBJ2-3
TGTGCCAGCAGCTTAGAAAGGCTACCGCGGTGGTCAGATACGCAGTATTTT
CASSLERLPRWSDTQYF
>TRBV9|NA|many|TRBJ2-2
TGTGCCAGCAGCTCGGGACTTCAGACCGGGGAGCTGTTTTTT
CASSSGLQTGELFF
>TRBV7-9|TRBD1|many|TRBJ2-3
TGTGCCAGCAGCTTTTCAGGGGGAGATACGCAGTATTTT
CASSFSGGDTQYF
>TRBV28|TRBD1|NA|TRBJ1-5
TGTGCCAGCAGCCCGGGACAGGGGGCCTTTCAGCCCCAGCATTTT
CASSPGQGAFQPQHF
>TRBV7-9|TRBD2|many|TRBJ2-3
TGTGCCAGCAGCCCTAGCGGGGGAGCTAGCACAGATACGCAGTATTTT
CASSPSGGASTDTQYF
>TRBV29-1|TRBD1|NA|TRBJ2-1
TGCAGCGTCGATAGGACAGGGTTCAATGAGCAGTTCTTC
CSVDRTGFNEQFF
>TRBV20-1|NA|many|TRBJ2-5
TGCAGTGCTAGAGAAAGACTAGTCCAAGAGACCCAGTACTTC
CSARERLVQETQYF
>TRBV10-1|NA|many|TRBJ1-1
TGCGCCAGCACCAAAGACAGGAGAGGCACTGAAGCTTTCTTT
CASTKDRRGTEAFF
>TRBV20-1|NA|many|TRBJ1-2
TGCAGTGCTAGAGATTTTCTTGAAAGAGGACTTGACTATGGCTACACCTTC
CSARDFLERGLDYGYTF
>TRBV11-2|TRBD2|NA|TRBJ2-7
TGTGCCAGCAGGCGGGGGAGTACTTCCTACGAGCAGTACTTC
CASRRGSTSYEQYF
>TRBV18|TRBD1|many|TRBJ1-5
TGTGCCAGCTCACCCGGGACAGGGATCGATAGCAATCAGCCCCAGCATTTT
CASSPGTGIDSNQPQHF
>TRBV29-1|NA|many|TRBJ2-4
TGCAGCGTTACAACTAGCGCCAAAAACATTCAGTACTTC
CSVTTSAKNIQYF
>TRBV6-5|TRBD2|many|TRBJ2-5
TGTGCCAGCAGCTTTAGCGGGGGACAAGAGACCCAGTACTTC
CASSFSGGQETQYF
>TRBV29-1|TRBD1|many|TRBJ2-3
TGCAGCGTTGAGGGACAGGGAAGCACAGATACGCAGTATTTT
CSVEGQGSTDTQYF
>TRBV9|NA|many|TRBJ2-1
TGTGCCAGCAGCGTAACAGGATACAATGAGCAGTTCTTC
CASSVTGYNEQFF
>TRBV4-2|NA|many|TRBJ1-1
TGTGCCAGCAGCCAAGTTTCGGGGTCGAACACTGAAGCTTTCTTT
CASSQVSGSNTEAFF
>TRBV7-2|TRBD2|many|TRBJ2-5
TGTGCCAGCGGACTAGCGGGGCAAGAGACCCAGTACTTC
CASGLAGQETQYF
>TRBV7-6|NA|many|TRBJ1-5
TGTGCCAGCAGCTTAGCCAGCAATCAGCCCCAGCATTTT
CASSLASNQPQHF
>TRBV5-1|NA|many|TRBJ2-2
TGCGCCAGCAGCCCCGGGACGGGGACCGGGGAGCTGTTTTTT
CASSPGTGTGELFF
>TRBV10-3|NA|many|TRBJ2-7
TGTGCCATCAGATTTGGGCTACCTCCGCTTTCCTACGAGCAGTACTTC
CAIRFGLPPLSYEQYF
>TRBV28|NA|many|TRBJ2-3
TGTGCCAGCAGTTTAAATCAATACGGGGGCGTGCAGACAGATACGCAGTATTTT
CASSLNQYGGVQTDTQYF
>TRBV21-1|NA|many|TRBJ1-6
TGTGCCAGCAGCAGAGGACAGTATAATTCACCCCTCCACTTT
CASSRGQYNSPLHF
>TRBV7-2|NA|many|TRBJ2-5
TGTGCCAGCAGCTTAGTAGGCGGGACCCAGTACTTC
CASSLVGGTQYF
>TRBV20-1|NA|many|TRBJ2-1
TGCAGTGCTAGGGCTCTAGCGTACGAGCAGTTCTTC
CSARALAYEQFF
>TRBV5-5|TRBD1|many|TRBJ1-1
TGTGCCAGCAGCCTTGACAGGGTAGCGGCTTTCTTT
CASSLDRVAAFF
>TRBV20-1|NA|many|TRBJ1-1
TGCAGTCGCGGGGGCTGGGATGAAGCTTTCTTT
CSRGGWDEAFF
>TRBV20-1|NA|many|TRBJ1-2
TGCAGTGCTAGAGTCCTCTATGGCTACACCTTC
CSARVLYGYTF
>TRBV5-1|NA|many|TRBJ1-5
TGCGCCAGCAGCTTCGGCGGGGGGGCGGACCAGCCCCAGCATTTT
CASSFGGGADQPQHF
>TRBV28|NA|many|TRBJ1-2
TGTGCCAGCAGTTTATTAGGGCCCTATGGCTACACCTTC
CASSLLGPYGYTF
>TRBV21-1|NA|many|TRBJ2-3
TGTGCCAGCACCCACCCGAGAGGGGGCTTCACAGATACGCAGTATTTT
CASTHPRGGFTDTQYF
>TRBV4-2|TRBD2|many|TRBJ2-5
TGTGCCAGCAGCCAAGACGTAGCGGGAGGGCCGACAGAGACCCAGTACTTC
CASSQDVAGGPTETQYF
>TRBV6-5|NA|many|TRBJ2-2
TGTGCCAGCCGTGCGGGGAGGGGGCAAGCCGGGGAGCTGTTTTTT
CASRAGRGQAGELFF
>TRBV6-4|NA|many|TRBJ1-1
TGTGCCAGCTCGAGGCAGCCGAACACTGAAGCTTTCTTT
CASSRQPNTEAFF
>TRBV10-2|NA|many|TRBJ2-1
TGCGCCAGCAGGGGCCTAAGCGTAGACAATGAGCAGTTCTTC
CASRGLSVDNEQFF
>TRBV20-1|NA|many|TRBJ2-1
TGCAGTGCCCAGTTATCTCTAGGCTATGAGCAGTTCTTC
CSAQLSLGYEQFF
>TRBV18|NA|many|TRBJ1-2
TGTGCCAGCTCTCTGAGGGAACATGGCTACACCTTC
CASSLREHGYTF
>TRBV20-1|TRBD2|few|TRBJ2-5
TGCAGTGCTTTAAAGCGGGAGGCGGAGACCCAGTACTTC
CSALKREAETQYF
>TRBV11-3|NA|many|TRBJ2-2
TGTGCCAGCAGCTTAGGCGCAGGGGGGGAGCTGTTTTTT
CASSLGAGGELFF
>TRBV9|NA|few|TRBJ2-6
TGTGCCAGCGGGAGTTCTGGGGCCAACGTCCTGACTTTC
CASGSSGANVLTF
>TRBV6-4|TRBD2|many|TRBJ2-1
TGTGCCAGCGTGGGGAGAAAGCGGGAGCTCCACAATGAGCAGTTCTTC
CASVGRKRELHNEQFF
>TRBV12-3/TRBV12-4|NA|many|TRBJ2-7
TGTGCCAGCAGTTCTGGACTATCCTACGAGCAGTACTTC
CASSSGLSYEQYF
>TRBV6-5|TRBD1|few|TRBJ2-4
TGTGCCAGCAGTTACTCCGGGACAGATACAAACATTCAGTACTTC
CASSYSGTDTNIQYF
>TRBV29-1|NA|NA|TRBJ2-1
TGCAGCGTTGAAGATCGGGCAGTTAGTGAGCAGTTCTTC
CSVEDRAVSEQFF
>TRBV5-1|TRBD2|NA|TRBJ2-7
TGCGCCAGCAGCCTCGCCGAACAAGCGGGAGGTTGGGGGGAGCAGTACTTC
CASSLAEQAGGWGEQYF
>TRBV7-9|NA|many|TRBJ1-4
TGTGCCAGCAGCTTACTGGGGGAAGGGGAAAAACTGTTTTTT
CASSLLGEGEKLFF